The sequence of this TCR beta chain was determined in a study of post-analysis software for immune sequencing data. Study details: The patients showed relapsing-remitting, secondary progressive and progressive-relapsing multiple sclerosis courses.

The study's findings and limits: Clustering by F measure revealed strong co-clustering among samples prepared together in one batch. Included in a set of roughly five TRBV segments more frequent in patients than controls were TRBV5-6, TRBV5-1 and TRBV20-1. Comparison with controls showed significantly lower normalized Chao1 diversity in multiple sclerosis patients.

Carried by the TCR beta cDNA libraries were unique molecular identifiers. TCRdb reprocessed the PCR reads via MiXCR and lists one record per CDR3 protein. The sample lists 450,000 or so distinct CDR3 sequences, roughly 45% occurring once. The CDR3 extends over 13 amino acids. In germline, CDR1 is SGHNT, CDR2 YENEEA. Trimming shortened V by 5 bases and J by 5 bases, and 10 bases separated the two germline ends. This clonotype occurred a few times. Its antigen is unknown. The rearrangement links TRBV11-3 to TRBJ2-1, with D possibly TRBD1 on 6 matching bases. The source material was blood. This receptor was obtained from a girl between 5 and 17 years old with multiple sclerosis. CDR3 sequence: CASSQGPNNEQFF. The CDR3 DNA is TGTGCCAGCAGCCAGGGGCCAAACAATGAGCAGTTCTTC.